A selection of T cell receptor beta chains follows, all from one sample in a study of CXCR3-negative and CXCR3-positive naive CD8 T cells. Each CDR3 protein gets one entry in TCRdb, which reprocessed the 5' RACE reads and gives no DNA. This repertoire comprises over 5,500 distinct CDR3 sequences; its ten largest clones make up approximately 1.2%. The source material was naive CXCR3+ CD8+ T cells from blood. These receptors originate from a human donor in good health. Some clones in this sample may be carry-over from other donors' samples. The CDR3 runs from the conserved cysteine through the conserved F or W. Clone size appears in some rows only: once, few, many, or a class for an expanded clone.

j_call,v_call,clone_size,cdr3_aa
TRBJ2-7,TRBV29-1,medium-sized,CSVEKDRSYEQYF
TRBJ2-5,TRBV3-1,medium-sized,CASSRGTGFLETQYF
TRBJ2-7,TRBV29-1,medium-sized,CSIRTGEGEQYF
TRBJ2-7,TRBV5-1,NA,CASSLERRVRGYEQYF
TRBJ2-3,TRBV11-2,medium-sized,CASSLEISGRRRDTQYF
TRBJ2-2,TRBV15,medium-sized,CATSSTRPGELFF
TRBJ2-7,TRBV5-1,NA,CASSCLGEQYF
TRBJ2-1,TRBV20-1,medium-sized,CTLSGTSVNEQFF
TRBJ2-1,TRBV29-1,NA,CSGIQTGYNEQFF
TRBJ1-1,TRBV28,NA,CASSFRQDVFWAFF
TRBJ2-7,TRBV7-2,medium-sized,CASSLVPKGYEQYF
TRBJ1-1,TRBV29-1,medium-sized,CSVTGANTEAFF
TRBJ1-2,TRBV3-1,medium-sized,CASSQAAVREDGYTF
TRBJ2-7,TRBV7-9,medium-sized,CASSLPRTGSSYEQYF
TRBJ2-1,TRBV12-3/TRBV12-4,medium-sized,CASSFVLAGGTYNEQFF
TRBJ2-2,TRBV27,medium-sized,CASSQGRGTGELFF
TRBJ1-1,TRBV7-9,medium-sized,CASSSTRMPGQSYEAFF
TRBJ2-7,TRBV20-1,medium-sized,CSAIGFSYEQYF
TRBJ1-1,TRBV29-1,NA,CSGAENTEAFF
TRBJ1-1,TRBV29-1,medium-sized,CSVDNGVNTEAFF
TRBJ1-2,TRBV13,NA,CASSLEGQGDVYTF
TRBJ2-5,TRBV29-1,NA,CSGVSRQETQYF
TRBJ2-3,TRBV7-3,NA,CASSLGGGSLDTQYF
TRBJ2-5,TRBV19,medium-sized,CASSGLNPGRRETQYF
TRBJ2-7,TRBV15,medium-sized,CATSRDFGYEQYF
TRBJ2-7,TRBV7-9,NA,CASSSSQGIYEQYF
TRBJ2-5,TRBV20-1,medium-sized,CSAAQTGLQETQYF
TRBJ2-7,TRBV28,NA,CASRVRGHRLFYEQYF
TRBJ1-6,TRBV25-1,NA,CASSESQGDNSPLHF
TRBJ2-7,TRBV21-1,medium-sized,CASSKGLATVNEQYF
TRBJ1-5,TRBV5-5,medium-sized,CASSLDRKFQPQHF
TRBJ2-3,TRBV4-3,NA,CASSQDQVGGTDTQYF
TRBJ1-1,TRBV6-5,NA,CASSYGGGTEAFF
TRBJ2-7,TRBV11-3,NA,CASSSRDGDYEQYF
TRBJ2-3,TRBV4-1,medium-sized,CASSPLDRGLLDTQYF
TRBJ2-5,TRBV28,NA,CASRNLQVRGETQYF
TRBJ2-1,TRBV29-1,NA,CSVEPGDAYNEQFF
TRBJ2-7,TRBV29-1,NA,CSVRTGGHEQYF
TRBJ2-3,TRBV6-6,medium-sized,CASSYSIGRPTDTQYF
TRBJ1-1,TRBV16,medium-sized,CASSQGAVTEAFF
TRBJ1-5,TRBV19,medium-sized,CASRWGGNQPQHF
TRBJ2-1,TRBV29-1,medium-sized,CSVERWAADRAYNEQFF
TRBJ1-1,TRBV28,NA,CASSFMVGTNTEAFF
TRBJ2-7,TRBV3-1,medium-sized,CASSLGLAGTYEQYF
TRBJ1-1,TRBV19,medium-sized,CASSRGRNTEAFF